This paragraph reports one T cell receptor (beta chain). Its target antigen remains unknown. One base away there is no much larger clone; base qualities are not given. TCRbeta CDR3 regions were amplified from genomic DNA by means of the immunoSEQ Assay, a bias-controlled multiplex PCR. In the paper's pipeline: Nucleated cell counts per sample were estimated from amplification of reference gene primers within the assay. To quantify the absolute abundance of each unique TCRbeta CDR3 rearrangement, sequence reads were collapsed and filtered. For each sample, productive Simpson clonality was calculated as the square root of Simpson's diversity index across productive rearrangements. TCRdb obtained this table from immuneACCESS and retained in-frame rearrangements with V and J assigned. These tables miss some clones; where compared with another copy, unresolved V genes account for less than half of the shortfall, and the remainder is unexplained. The V and J calls and clone size come from that table; D and trimming were worked out from the DNA. Present in this sample are about 300,000 clones, approximately 84% of which were seen just once. The leading ten clones occupy around 9.3% of the sample.

This sample stems from a study of blood T cell repertoires in COVID-19 (dated by TCRdb to about 2020). Context from the whole study: Collaborator samples came from the United States, Italy and Spain and covered acute and convalescent phases of COVID-19. HLA class I and class II types, where available, came from metadata supplied by the sample provider rather than from assay-based typing. Nearly every sample came with metadata listing a de-identified subject ID, COVID-19 status, age in years and sex. The dataset comprised deeply sampled blood TCRbeta repertoires from subjects exposed to, actively infected with, or recovered from COVID-19. The prospective study material was composed of cDNA or gDNA derived from T cells, B-cell-depleted T cells, or PBMCs. The repertoires were made available in a free public database intended to serve as a resource for research on the immune response to SARS-CoV-2. Samples were obtained from the ongoing ImmuneRACE study (first 160 participants) and from some 1,300 subjects provided by 6 global collaborators. Summary of the overall study and its limitations: The quantity of clinical and demographic metadata differed by source and by participant and was supplied without curation.

V sheds 3 bases and J sheds 0 bases, leaving 6 bases between their ends. From a lookup of the germline V gene (reference sequence), CDR1 and CDR2 are MNHEY and SMNVEV. Including the terminal cysteine and phenylalanine, the CDR3 comprises 13 residues. Only CDR3 DNA remains: 39 bases, in frame from the first base. In the prospective study, participants were roughly 18 to 89 years old, resided in fewer than 25 geographic areas of the United States, and were enrolled through a virtual design. In the prospective study, cohorts were assigned on the basis of participant-reported clinical history obtained from a screening survey and a study questionnaire. For ImmuneRACE Cohort 3, a participant was defined as recovered based on two consecutive negative NP/OP PCR tests, clearance by a healthcare professional, or resolution of symptoms. In the prospective study, mobile phlebotomists collected whole blood, serum and a nasopharyngeal or oropharyngeal swab from each participant. Additional blood draws and questionnaires over an approximately 2-month period could optionally be provided by prospective study participants. Prospective study blood samples were shipped either frozen or at room temperature before DNA extraction.

The specimen was PBMCs or T cells enriched from blood (not recorded which). The chain was built from TRBV27 and TRBJ2-7; the D gene lacks a confident call. The origin of this receptor is a woman younger than 30 who had recovered from COVID-19. The DNA sequence follows: TGTGCCAGCAGTTTTCACGGCTCCTACGAGCAGTACTTC. This codes for CASSFHGSYEQYF.